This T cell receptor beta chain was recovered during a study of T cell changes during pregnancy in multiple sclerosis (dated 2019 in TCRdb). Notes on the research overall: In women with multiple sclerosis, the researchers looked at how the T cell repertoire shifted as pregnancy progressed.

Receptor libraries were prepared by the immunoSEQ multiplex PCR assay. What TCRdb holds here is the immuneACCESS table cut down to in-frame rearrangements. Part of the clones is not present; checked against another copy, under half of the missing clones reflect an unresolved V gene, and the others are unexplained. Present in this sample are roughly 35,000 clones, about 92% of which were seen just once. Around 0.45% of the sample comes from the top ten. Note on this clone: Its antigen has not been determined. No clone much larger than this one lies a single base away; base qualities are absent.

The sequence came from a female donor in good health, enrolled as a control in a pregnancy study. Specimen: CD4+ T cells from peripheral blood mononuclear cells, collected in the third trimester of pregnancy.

The CDR3 protein is CAISESGVGRTYEQYF. DNA sequence: TGTGCCATCAGTGAGTCGGGTGTGGGCAGAACCTACGAGCAGTACTTC. The chain links TRBV10-3 with TRBJ2-7; there is no confident call for the D gene. Sequences ENHRY (CDR1) and SYGVKD (CDR2) are obtained from the germline V gene. V loses 0 bases, J loses 2 bases, and the germline ends lie 14 bases apart. The CDR3 measures 16 amino acids from cysteine to phenylalanine. The entry retains the CDR3 DNA only, 48 bases that are in frame from base 1.